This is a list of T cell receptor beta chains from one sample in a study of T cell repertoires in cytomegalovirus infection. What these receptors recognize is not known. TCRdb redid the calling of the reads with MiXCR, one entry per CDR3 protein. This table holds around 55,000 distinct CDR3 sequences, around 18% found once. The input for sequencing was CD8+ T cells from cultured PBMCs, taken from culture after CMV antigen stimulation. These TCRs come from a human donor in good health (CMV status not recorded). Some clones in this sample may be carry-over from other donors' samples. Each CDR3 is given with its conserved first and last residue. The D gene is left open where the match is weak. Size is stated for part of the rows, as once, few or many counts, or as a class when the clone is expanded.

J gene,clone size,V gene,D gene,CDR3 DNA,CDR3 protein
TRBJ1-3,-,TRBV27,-,TGTGCCAGCAGTTTTAGAGCCTCTGGAAACACCATATATTTT,CASSFRASGNTIYF
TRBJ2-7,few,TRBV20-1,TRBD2,TGCAGTGCTAGAGAGAGCGGGAGGTCCTCCTACGAGCAGTACTTC,CSARESGRSSYEQYF
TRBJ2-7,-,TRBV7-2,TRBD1,TGTGCCAGCAGCTACGACAGGGTTGGTTTTGTGGGGTCCGACGAGCAGTACTTC,CASSYDRVGFVGSDEQYF
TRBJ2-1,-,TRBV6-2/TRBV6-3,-,TGTGCCAGCACCAAATCCGGGACAAATAATGCGTTCTTC,CASTKSGTNNAFF
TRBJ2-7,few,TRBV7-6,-,TGTGCCAGCAGCTCCGGTCCCGACTCCTACGAGCAGTACTTC,CASSSGPDSYEQYF
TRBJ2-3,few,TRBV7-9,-,TGTGCCAGCAGCTTAGGAAGCACAGATACGCAGTATTTT,CASSLGSTDTQYF
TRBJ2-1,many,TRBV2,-,TGTGCCAGCAGTATTACAGGGGAGCAGTTCTTC,CASSITGEQFF
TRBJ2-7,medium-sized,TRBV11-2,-,TGTGCCAGCAGCTTTGGGTCAGGTCCTCTGGCCTACGAGCAGTACTTC,CASSFGSGPLAYEQYF
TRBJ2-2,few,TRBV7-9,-,TGTGCCAGCAGCTTCCCCAGGGGAGCAAACACCGGGGAGCTGTTTTTT,CASSFPRGANTGELFF
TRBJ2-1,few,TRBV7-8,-,TGTGCCAGCAGCCGGACGGGCTACAATGAGCAGTTCTTC,CASSRTGYNEQFF
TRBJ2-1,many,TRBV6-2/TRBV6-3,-,TGTGCCACCATGACTAGTAATAACTACAATGAGCAGTTCTTC,CATMTSNNYNEQFF
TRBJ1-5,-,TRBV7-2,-,TGTGCCAGCAGCTTAGGATTCGGGCCAAGCAATCAGCCCCAGCATTTT,CASSLGFGPSNQPQHF
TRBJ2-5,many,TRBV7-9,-,TGTGCCAGCAGCACAACGGAACGCCAAGAGACCCAGTACTTC,CASSTTERQETQYF
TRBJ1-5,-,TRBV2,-,TGTGCCAGCAGTGTGAGGGCAGTGGGCCAGCCCCAGCATTTT,CASSVRAVGQPQHF
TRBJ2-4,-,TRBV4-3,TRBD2,TGCGCCAGCAGCCCCGGACTAGCGGGGAAAAACATTCAGTACTTC,CASSPGLAGKNIQYF
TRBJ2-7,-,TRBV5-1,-,TGCGCCAGCAGCCTGAGGGATCACTACGAGCAGTACTTC,CASSLRDHYEQYF
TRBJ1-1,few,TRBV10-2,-,TGCGCCACCGGACCGAACACTGAAGCTTTCTTT,CATGPNTEAFF
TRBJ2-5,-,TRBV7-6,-,TGTGCCAGCAGTCTACAGGGAATACAAGAGACCCAGTACTTC,CASSLQGIQETQYF
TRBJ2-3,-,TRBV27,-,TGTGCCAGCAGTTTGGGACGCACAGATACGCAGTATTTT,CASSLGRTDTQYF
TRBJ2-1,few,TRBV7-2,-,TGTGCCAGCAGCTTAGGCCCTGCGGGAATCAATGAGCAGTTCTTC,CASSLGPAGINEQFF
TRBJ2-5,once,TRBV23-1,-,TGCGCCAGCAGTGGCGGGGCAGGGGGAGAGACCCAGTACTTC,CASSGGAGGETQYF
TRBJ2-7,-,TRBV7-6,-,TGTGCCAGCAGCTTAAGGCCGATAGGTGGGCTCGAGCAGTACTTC,CASSLRPIGGLEQYF
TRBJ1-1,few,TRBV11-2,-,TGTGCCAGCAGCCTCACGAGGGCTCTTGAAGCTTTCTTT,CASSLTRALEAFF
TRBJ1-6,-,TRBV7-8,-,TGTGCCAGCAGCCCTACAGTTGGTGATTCACCCCTCCACTTT,CASSPTVGDSPLHF